The present TCR beta chain was sequenced within a study of blood T cell repertoires in COVID-19. Before being deemed recovered, Cohort 3 donors had two negative PCRs, clearance, or symptom resolution. This table comes from immunoSEQ multiplex PCR, and its TCRdb copy is limited to in-frame clones, with some not included. This table has 180,000 or so clones, 65% to 85% appearing once. Germline V gene lookup returns CDR1 MNHEY and CDR2 SMNVEV (reference sequence). With 5 bases clipped from V and 0 bases from J, the junction kept 6 bases outside the gene matches. This CDR3 comprises 16 residues. This chain uses TRBV27 with TRBJ2-3; TRBD1 agrees at 9 bases. The source material was PBMCs or T cells enriched from blood (not recorded which). The source is a man between 40 and 49 years old who had recovered from COVID-19. This chain's CDR3 is CASSNRGPLSTDTQYF. For the CDR3, the DNA is TGTGCCAGCAGTAACAGGGGGCCTCTTAGCACAGATACGCAGTATTTT.